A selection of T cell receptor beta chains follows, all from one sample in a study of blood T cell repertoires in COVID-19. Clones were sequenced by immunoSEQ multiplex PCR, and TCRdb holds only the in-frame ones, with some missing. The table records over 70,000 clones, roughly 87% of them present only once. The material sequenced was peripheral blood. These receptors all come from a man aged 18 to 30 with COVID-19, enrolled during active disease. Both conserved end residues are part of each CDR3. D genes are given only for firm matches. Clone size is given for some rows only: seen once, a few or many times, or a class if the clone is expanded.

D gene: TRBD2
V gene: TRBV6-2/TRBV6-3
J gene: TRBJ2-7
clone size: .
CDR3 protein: CASSHIWGTNSYEQYF
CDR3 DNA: TGTGCCAGCAGTCATATTTGGGGGACTAACTCCTACGAGCAGTACTTC

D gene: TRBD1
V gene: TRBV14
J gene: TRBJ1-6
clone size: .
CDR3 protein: CASSLRTGLSSPLHF
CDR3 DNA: TGTGCCAGCAGCCTTCGGACAGGCCTATCTTCACCCCTCCACTTT

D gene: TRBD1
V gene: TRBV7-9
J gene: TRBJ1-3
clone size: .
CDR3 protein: CASSPTGGSGNTIYF
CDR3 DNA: TGTGCCAGCAGTCCGACAGGGGGCTCCGGGAACACCATATATTTT

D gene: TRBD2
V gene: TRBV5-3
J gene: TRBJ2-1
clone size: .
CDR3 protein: CARSLEIAGGPKLNNEQFF
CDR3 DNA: TGTGCCAGAAGCTTGGAAATAGCGGGAGGGCCTAAGTTGAACAATGAGCAGTTCTTC

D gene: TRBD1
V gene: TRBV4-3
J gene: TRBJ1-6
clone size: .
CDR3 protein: CASSQDYRGGSPLHF
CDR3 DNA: TGCGCCAGCAGCCAAGATTACAGGGGAGGTTCACCCCTCCACTTT

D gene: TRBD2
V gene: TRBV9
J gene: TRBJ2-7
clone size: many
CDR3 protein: CASSVEAGEVVYEQYF
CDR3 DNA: TGTGCCAGCAGCGTAGAGGCGGGAGAGGTGGTGTACGAGCAGTACTTC

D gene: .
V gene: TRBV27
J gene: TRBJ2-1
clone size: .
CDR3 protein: CASSPRVGDEQFF
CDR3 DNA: TGTGCCAGCAGTCCGAGGGTGGGAGATGAGCAGTTCTTC

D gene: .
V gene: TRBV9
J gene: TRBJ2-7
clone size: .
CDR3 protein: CASSPQEGPMGEQYF
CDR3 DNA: TGTGCCAGCAGCCCTCAGGAGGGACCAATGGGGGAGCAGTACTTC

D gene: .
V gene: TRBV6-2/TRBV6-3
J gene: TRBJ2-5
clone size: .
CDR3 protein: CASSSPQETQYF
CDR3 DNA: TGTGCCAGCAGTTCCCCTCAAGAGACCCAGTACTTC

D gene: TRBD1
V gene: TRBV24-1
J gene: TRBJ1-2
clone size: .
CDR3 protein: CATRDRGFGYTF
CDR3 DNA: TGTGCCACCCGAGACAGGGGTTTCGGCTACACCTTC

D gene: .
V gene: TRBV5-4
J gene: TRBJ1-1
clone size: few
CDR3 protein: CASSAQGPGTEAFF
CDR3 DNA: TGTGCCAGCAGCGCACAGGGACCGGGCACTGAAGCTTTCTTT

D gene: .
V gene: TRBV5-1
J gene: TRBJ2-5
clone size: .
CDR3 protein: CASSLTGSQETQYF
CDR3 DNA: TGCGCCAGCAGCTTGACAGGGTCCCAAGAGACCCAGTACTTC

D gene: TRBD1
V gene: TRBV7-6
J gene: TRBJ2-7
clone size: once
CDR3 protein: CASSRGEVGQHSYEQYF
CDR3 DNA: TGTGCCAGCAGCCGCGGAGAGGTGGGACAGCACTCCTACGAGCAGTACTTC

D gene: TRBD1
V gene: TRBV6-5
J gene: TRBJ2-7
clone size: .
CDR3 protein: CASSPWDREGEQYF
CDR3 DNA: TGTGCCAGCAGTCCTTGGGACAGGGAGGGCGAGCAGTACTTC

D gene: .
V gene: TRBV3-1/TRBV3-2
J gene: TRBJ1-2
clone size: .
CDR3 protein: CASSQGGRNYGYTF
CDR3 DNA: TGTGCCAGCAGCCAAGGGGGCAGAAACTATGGCTACACCTTC

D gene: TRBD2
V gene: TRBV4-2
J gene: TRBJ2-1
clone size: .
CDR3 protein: CASSQVGSGRFGEQFF
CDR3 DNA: TGTGCCAGCAGCCAAGTGGGTAGCGGGAGATTCGGTGAGCAGTTCTTC

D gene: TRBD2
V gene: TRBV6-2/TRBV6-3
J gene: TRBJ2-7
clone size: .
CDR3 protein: CASSYSPTSGSSYEQYF
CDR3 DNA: TGTGCCAGCAGTTACTCCCCGACTAGCGGGAGCTCCTACGAGCAGTACTTC

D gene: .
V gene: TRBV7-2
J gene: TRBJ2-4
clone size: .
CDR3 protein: CASSLEGGAKNIQYF
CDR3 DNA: TGTGCCAGCAGCTTAGAAGGGGGAGCCAAAAACATTCAGTACTTC

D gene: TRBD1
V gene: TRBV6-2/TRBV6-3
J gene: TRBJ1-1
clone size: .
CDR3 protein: CASSYSRTGTAFF
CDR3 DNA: TGTGCCAGCAGTTACTCGAGGACAGGGACGGCTTTCTTT

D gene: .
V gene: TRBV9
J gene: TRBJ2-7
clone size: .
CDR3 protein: CASSVEGDAAYEQYF
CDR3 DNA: TGTGCCAGCAGCGTAGAGGGGGACGCGGCCTACGAGCAGTACTTC

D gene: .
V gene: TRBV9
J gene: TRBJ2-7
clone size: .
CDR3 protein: CASSNRGSIDEQYF
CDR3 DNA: TGTGCCAGCAGTAATCGTGGCTCCATCGACGAGCAGTACTTC

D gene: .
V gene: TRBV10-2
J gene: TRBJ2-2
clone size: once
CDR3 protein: CASSSTGNLNTGELFF
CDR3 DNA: TGCGCCAGCAGTTCAACAGGGAACCTGAACACCGGGGAGCTGTTTTTT

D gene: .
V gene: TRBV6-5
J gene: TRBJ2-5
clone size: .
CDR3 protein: CASSYSEGAGQETQYF
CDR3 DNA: TGTGCCAGCAGTTACTCGGAGGGGGCGGGGCAAGAGACCCAGTACTTC

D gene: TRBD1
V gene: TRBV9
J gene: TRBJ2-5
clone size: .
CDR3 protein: CASSAPHRDRQETQYF
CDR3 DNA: TGTGCCAGCAGCGCGCCACACCGGGACAGACAAGAGACCCAGTACTTC

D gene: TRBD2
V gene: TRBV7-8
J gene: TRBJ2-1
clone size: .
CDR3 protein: CASSLVTAGEVEQFF
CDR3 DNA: TGTGCCAGCAGCTTAGTCACGGCGGGAGAGGTTGAGCAGTTCTTC

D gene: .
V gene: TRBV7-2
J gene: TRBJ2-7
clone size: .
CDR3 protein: CASSLSQTSSYEQYF
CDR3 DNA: TGTGCCAGCAGCTTATCCCAAACTAGCTCCTACGAGCAGTACTTC

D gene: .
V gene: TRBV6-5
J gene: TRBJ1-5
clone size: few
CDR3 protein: CASSPVSGGSQPQHF
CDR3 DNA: TGTGCCAGCAGCCCCGTGTCGGGGGGCTCTCAGCCCCAGCATTTT

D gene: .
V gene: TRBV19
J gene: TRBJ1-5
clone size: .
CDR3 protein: CASTSQGVNQPQHF
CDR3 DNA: TGTGCCAGTACCTCACAGGGAGTAAATCAGCCCCAGCATTTT

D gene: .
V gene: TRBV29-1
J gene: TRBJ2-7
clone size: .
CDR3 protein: CSAQDRGASSYEQYF
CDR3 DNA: TGCAGCGCCCAGGATCGGGGGGCGAGCTCCTACGAGCAGTACTTC

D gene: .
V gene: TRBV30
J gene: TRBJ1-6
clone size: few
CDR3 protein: CAWSASGDSPLHF
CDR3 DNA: TGTGCCTGGAGTGCTTCGGGGGATTCACCCCTCCACTTT

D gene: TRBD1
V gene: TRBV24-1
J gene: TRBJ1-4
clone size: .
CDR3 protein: CAARGTANEKLLF
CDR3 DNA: TGTGCCGCAAGGGGGACAGCTAATGAAAAACTGCTTTTT

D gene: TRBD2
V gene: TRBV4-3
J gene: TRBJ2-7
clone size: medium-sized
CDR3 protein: CASSQDIASGDYEQYF
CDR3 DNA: TGCGCCAGCAGCCAAGATATCGCTAGCGGGGACTACGAGCAGTACTTC

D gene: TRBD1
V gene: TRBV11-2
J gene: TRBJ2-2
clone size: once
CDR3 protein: CASSSQTGTNTGELFF
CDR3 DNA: TGTGCCAGCAGCTCCCAGACAGGGACCAACACCGGGGAGCTGTTTTTT

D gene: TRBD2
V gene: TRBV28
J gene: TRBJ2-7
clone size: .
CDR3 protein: CASSSPSPSGSSYEQYF
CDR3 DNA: TGTGCCAGCAGTTCACCCTCCCCTAGCGGGAGTAGCTACGAGCAGTACTTC

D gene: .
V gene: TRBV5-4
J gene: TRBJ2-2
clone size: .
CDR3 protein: CASSFYRGGTGELFF
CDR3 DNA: TGTGCCAGCAGCTTCTACAGGGGGGGCACCGGGGAGCTGTTTTTT

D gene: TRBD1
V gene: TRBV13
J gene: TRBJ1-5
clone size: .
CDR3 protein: CASSLGRFGTGGNQPQHF
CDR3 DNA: TGTGCCAGCAGCTTAGGGAGGTTTGGGACAGGGGGCAATCAGCCCCAGCATTTT